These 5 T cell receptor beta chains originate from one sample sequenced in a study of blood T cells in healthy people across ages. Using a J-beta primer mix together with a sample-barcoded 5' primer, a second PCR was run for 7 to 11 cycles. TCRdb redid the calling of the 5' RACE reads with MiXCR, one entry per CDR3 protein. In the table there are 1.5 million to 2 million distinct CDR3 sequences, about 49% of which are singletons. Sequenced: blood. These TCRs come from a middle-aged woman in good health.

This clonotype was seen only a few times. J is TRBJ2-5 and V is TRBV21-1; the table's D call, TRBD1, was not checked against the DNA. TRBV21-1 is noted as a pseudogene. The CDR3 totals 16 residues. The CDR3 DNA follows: TGTGCCAGCAGCAGGAGAAGGGGGCCGTACCAAGAGACCCAGTACTTC. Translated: CASSRRRGPYQETQYF.

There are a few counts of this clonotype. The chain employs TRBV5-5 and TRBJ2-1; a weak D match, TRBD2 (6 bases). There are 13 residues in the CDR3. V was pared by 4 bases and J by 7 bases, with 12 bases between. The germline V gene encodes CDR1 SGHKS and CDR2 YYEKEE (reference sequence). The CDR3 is CASSHQAGNEQFF. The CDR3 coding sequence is TGTGCCAGCAGCCACCAGGCGGGAAATGAGCAGTTCTTC. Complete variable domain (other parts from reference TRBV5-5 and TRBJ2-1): DAGVTQSPTHLIKTRGQQVTLRCSPISGHKSVSWYQQVLGQGPQFIFQYYEKEERGRGNFPDRFSARQFPNYSSELNVNALLLGDSALYLCASSHQAGNEQFFGPGTRLTVL.

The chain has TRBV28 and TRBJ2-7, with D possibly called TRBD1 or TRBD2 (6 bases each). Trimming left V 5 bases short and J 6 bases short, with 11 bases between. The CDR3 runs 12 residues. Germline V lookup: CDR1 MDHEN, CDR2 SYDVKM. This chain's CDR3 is CASSGGLSEQYF. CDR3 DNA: TGTGCCAGCAGTGGGGGGCTTAGCGAGCAGTACTTC.

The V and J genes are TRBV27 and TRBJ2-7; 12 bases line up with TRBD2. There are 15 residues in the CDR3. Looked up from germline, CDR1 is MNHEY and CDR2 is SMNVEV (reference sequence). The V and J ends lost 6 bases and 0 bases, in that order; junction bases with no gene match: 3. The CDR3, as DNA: TGTGCCAGCAGCACTAGCGGGGGGCCCTCCTACGAGCAGTACTTC. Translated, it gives CASSTSGGPSYEQYF.

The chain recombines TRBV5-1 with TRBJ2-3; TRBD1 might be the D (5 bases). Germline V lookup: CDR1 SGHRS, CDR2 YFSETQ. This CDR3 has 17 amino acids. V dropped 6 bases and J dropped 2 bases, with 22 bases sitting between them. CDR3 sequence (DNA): TGCGCCAGCACGTATAGTACCGGAACAGGATTCACAGATACGCAGTATTTT. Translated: CASTYSTGTGFTDTQYF.